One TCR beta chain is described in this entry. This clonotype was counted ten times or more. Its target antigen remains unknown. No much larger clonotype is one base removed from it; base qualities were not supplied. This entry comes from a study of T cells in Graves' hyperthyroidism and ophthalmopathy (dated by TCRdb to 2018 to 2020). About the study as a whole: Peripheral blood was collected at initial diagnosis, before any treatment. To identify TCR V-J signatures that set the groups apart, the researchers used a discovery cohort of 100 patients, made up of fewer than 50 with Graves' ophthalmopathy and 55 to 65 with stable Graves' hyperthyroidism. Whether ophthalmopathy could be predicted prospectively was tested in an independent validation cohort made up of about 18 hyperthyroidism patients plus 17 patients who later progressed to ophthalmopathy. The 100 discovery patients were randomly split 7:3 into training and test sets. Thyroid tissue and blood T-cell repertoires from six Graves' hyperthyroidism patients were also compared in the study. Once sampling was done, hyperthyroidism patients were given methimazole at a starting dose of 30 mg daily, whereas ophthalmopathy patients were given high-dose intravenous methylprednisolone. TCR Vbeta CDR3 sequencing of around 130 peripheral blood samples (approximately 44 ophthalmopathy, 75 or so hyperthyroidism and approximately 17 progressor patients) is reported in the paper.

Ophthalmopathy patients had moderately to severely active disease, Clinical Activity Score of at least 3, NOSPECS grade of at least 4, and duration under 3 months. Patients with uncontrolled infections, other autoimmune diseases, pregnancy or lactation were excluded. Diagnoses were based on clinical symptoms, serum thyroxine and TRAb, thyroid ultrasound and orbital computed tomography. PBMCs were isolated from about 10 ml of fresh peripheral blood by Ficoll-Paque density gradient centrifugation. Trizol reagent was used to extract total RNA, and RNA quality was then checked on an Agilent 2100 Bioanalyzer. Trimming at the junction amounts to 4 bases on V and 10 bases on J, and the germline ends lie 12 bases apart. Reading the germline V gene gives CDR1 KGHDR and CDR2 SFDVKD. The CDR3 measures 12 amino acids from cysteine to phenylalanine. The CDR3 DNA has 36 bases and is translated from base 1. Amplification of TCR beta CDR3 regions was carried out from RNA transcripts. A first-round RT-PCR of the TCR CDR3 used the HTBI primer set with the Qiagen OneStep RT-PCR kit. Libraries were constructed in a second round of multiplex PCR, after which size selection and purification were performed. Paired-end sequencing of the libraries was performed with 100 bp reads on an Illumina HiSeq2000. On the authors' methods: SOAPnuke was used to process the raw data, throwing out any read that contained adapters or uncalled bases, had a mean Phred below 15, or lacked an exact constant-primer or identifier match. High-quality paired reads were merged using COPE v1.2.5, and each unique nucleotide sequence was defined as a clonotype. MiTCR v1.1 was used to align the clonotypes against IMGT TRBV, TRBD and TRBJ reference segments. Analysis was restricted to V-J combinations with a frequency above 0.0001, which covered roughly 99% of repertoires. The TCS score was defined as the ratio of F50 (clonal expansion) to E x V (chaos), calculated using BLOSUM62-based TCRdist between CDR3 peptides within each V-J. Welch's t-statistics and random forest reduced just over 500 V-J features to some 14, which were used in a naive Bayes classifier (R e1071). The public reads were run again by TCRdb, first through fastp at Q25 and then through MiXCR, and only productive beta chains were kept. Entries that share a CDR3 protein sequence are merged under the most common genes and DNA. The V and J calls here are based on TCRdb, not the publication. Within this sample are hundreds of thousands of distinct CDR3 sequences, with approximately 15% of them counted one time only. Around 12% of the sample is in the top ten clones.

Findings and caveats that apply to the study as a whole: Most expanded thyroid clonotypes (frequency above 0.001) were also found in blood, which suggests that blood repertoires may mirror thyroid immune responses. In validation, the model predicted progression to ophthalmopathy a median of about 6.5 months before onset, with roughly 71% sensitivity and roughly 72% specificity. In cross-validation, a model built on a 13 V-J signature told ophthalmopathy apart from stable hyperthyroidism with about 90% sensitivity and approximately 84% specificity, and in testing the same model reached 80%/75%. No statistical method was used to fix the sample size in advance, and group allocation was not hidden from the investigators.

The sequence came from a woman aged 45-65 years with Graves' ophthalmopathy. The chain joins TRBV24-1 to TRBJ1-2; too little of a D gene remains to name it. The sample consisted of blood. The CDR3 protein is CATSDPTQDYTF. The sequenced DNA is TGTGCCACCAGTGACCCGACTCAGGACTACACCTTC.